These 21 T cell receptor beta chains were all obtained from the same sample, sequenced in a study of CD8 T cells in acute hepatitis C reinfection (dated by TCRdb to the early 2020s). Read against the paper, the sample's time point label means: naive CD8 control sorted from an acute-time-point sample. Libraries were built with the immunoSEQ multiplex PCR assay. TCRdb stores this immuneACCESS table with in-frame sequences only. Part of the clones is absent; in the studies checked, under half of the shortfall reflects unresolved V genes, and no reason is known for the rest. The sample data list 30,000 to 45,000 clones, and approximately 85% of these were observed just once. In total, the top ten clones hold around 9.9% of the sample. Sequencing was done on a sample of naive CD8+ T cells from PBMCs. This specimen's cell subset or site label, interpreted: sorted total naive CD45RO-negative CD8+ T cells. The receptor source for this set is a woman younger than 35 who spontaneously cleared hepatitis C infection.

This clone occurred a few times. V gene TRBV9 combines with J gene TRBJ1-2; D gene unclear. In germline, CDR1 is SGDLS, CDR2 YYNGEE. The CDR3 length is 12 residues. V was shortened by 4 bases and J by 5 bases, with 9 bases between the two germline ends. CDR3: CASSTANYGYTF. Written as DNA, the CDR3 is TGTGCCAGCAGCACCGCGAATTATGGCTACACCTTC. The full variable domain, rest sourced from reference TRBV9 and TRBJ1-2, is DSGVTQTPKHLITATGQRVTLRCSPRSGDLSVYWYQQSLDQGLQFLIQYYNGEERAKGNILERFSAQQFPDLHSELNLSSLELGDSALYFCASSTANYGYTFGSGTRLTVV.

This clone has only a few counts. The chain combines TRBV2 with TRBJ1-2; D ambiguous. V lost 6 bases to trimming and J lost 5 bases, with 7 bases between them. Germline-derived CDR1 and CDR2 are SNHLY and FYNNEI. The CDR3 consists of 11 residues. CDR3 sequence reads: CASRDLYGYTF. As DNA, the CDR3 is TGTGCCAGCAGGGACCTATATGGCTACACCTTC.

CDR3 in DNA: TGTGCCAGCAGCTATGGACCGCCCGGGACTGAAGCTTTCTTT. Its translation: CASSYGPPGTEAFF. The chain combines TRBV27 with TRBJ1-1; D remains unclear. The length of the CDR3 is 14 residues. Deletions cut 6 bases from V and 5 bases from J, with 16 bases between. Germline V gene lookup returns CDR1 MNHEY and CDR2 SMNVEV (reference sequence).

The genes are TRBV27 and TRBJ2-7, with a tentative D call TRBD2 (5 bases). There are 14 residues in the CDR3. Trimming took 3 bases from V and 4 from J, leaving 13 bases between them. Germline V gives CDR1 MNHEY, CDR2 SMNVEV (reference sequence). This CDR3 reads CASSFSGLRYEQYF. As DNA, the CDR3 is TGTGCCAGCAGTTTCTCGGGATTACGATACGAGCAGTACTTC.

The chain recombines TRBV7-9 with TRBJ2-7; no clear D. With 5 bases removed from V and 2 bases from J, the gap between germline ends came to 10 bases. This CDR3 has 13 amino acids. CDR1 is SEHNR, CDR2 FQNEAQ, per germline (reference sequence). DNA of the CDR3: TGTGCCAGCAGCCCGGAAACTACCTACGAGCAGTACTTC. Translation gives CASSPETTYEQYF. Looking up the rest from reference TRBV7-9 and TRBJ2-7 gives the full variable domain: DTGVSQNPRHKITKRGQNVTFRCDPISEHNRLYWYRQTLGQGPEFLTYFQNEAQLEKSRLLSDRFSAERPKGSFSTLEIQRTEQGDSAMYLCASSPETTYEQYFGPGTRLTVT.

This clone has a single count. The chain recombines TRBV6-1 with TRBJ2-1; D perhaps matches TRBD1 (5 bases). CDR1 MNHNS and CDR2 SASEGT come from the germline V gene. This CDR3 is 12 amino acids long. V lost 8 bases and J lost 6, with 11 bases in between. CDR3 loop: CASGARVNEQFF. The CDR3 DNA reads as TGTGCCAGCGGGGCCAGGGTCAATGAGCAGTTCTTC.

The chain employs TRBV2 and TRBJ1-3; D unresolved. Looked up from germline, CDR1 is SNHLY and CDR2 is FYNNEI. This CDR3 is 17 amino acids long. Trimming cost V 6 bases and J 0 bases, with 18 bases left between them. The CDR3 bases are TGTGCCAGCAGCCGAACCACAGTTGTCTCCTCTGGAAACACCATATATTTT. It encodes CASSRTTVVSSGNTIYF.

This rearrangement joins TRBV5-1 to TRBJ2-5; D is ambiguous. The CDR3 totals 14 residues. CDR1 is SGHRS, CDR2 YFSETQ, per germline. Between the trimmed V and J ends, which lost 0 bases and 0 bases, there was a span of 6 bases. The DNA of the CDR3 is TGCGCCAGCAGCTTGGCAGAAAACCAAGAGACCCAGTACTTC. It translates to CASSLAENQETQYF.

The genes are TRBV9 and TRBJ1-2; unclear D gene. CDR3 size: 16 residues. Germline loops: CDR1 SGDLS, CDR2 YYNGEE. V shed 0 bases and J shed 0 bases, with 12 bases lying between them. CDR3 residues: CASSVASVSPNYGYTF. The CDR3 nucleotides read TGTGCCAGCAGCGTAGCGAGCGTCAGCCCTAACTATGGCTACACCTTC.

There are a few counts of this clone. V gene TRBV13 combines with J gene TRBJ2-1; tentative D call: TRBD1 (5 bases). Germline V CDR1 and CDR2: PRHDT, FYEKMQ (reference sequence). Trimming removed 2 bases from V and 9 bases from J, with 5 bases in between. The CDR3 length is 11 residues. CDR3 protein: CASSLQGEQFF. The CDR3 DNA follows: TGTGCCAGCAGCTTACAGGGTGAGCAGTTCTTC.

The sample holds one count of this clone. The chain recombines TRBV7-9 with TRBJ2-3, with D tentatively TRBD2 (6 bases). The CDR3 has 16 amino acids. From germline, CDR1 is SEHNR and CDR2 FQNEAQ (reference sequence). Trimming took off 4 bases at V and 0 bases at J, with 14 bases between the two ends. The CDR3 loop reads CASSSPAGLSTDTQYF. The CDR3 coding sequence is TGTGCCAGCAGCTCCCCGGCGGGACTTAGCACAGATACGCAGTATTTT.

The chain couples TRBV7-9 to TRBJ2-1, with D possibly matching TRBD2 (5 bases). Deletions cut 5 bases from V and 7 bases from J, with 9 bases between. Germline CDR1 reads SEHNR; CDR2 reads FQNEAQ (reference sequence). The CDR3 runs 12 residues. The CDR3 sequence is CASSHGVNEQFF. CDR3 nucleotides: TGTGCCAGCAGCCACGGGGTTAATGAGCAGTTCTTC.

The CDR3 nucleotides read TGTGCCAGCAGTTCTATAAGCACTGAAGCTTTCTTT. This encodes CASSSISTEAFF. The J gene is TRBJ1-1, the V gene TRBV7-9; no clear D. The germline gives CDR1 SEHNR, CDR2 FQNEAQ (reference sequence). This CDR3 has 12 amino acids. V lost 6 bases and J 4 bases, leaving 9 bases between the germline ends.

A few counts support this clone. The J gene is TRBJ1-1, the V gene TRBV7-9; D is ambiguous. Germline CDR1 is SEHNR and CDR2 is FQNEAQ (reference sequence). V was shortened by 3 bases and J by 11 bases, with 1 base between the two germline ends. The CDR3 sequence is 8 residues long. CDR3: CASSLAFF. In nucleotides, the CDR3 is TGTGCCAGCAGCTTGGCTTTCTTT.

The CDR3 loop reads CATSDLRSGNTIYF. The CDR3 DNA reads as TGTGCCACCAGCGACCTTCGATCGGGAAACACCATATATTTT. The rearrangement links TRBV15 to TRBJ1-3, with D uncertain. The CDR3 sequence is 14 residues long. Germline assignment: CDR1 LNHNV and CDR2 YYDKDF (reference sequence). V gave up 5 bases and J gave up 4 bases, with 12 bases separating them.

J is TRBJ1-1 and V is TRBV2; D call uncertain. Trimming removed 9 bases from V and 1 base from J, with 6 bases in between. The CDR3 contains 11 residues. Germline CDR1 reads SNHLY; CDR2 reads FYNNEI. This chain's CDR3 is CARGKNTEAFF. The CDR3, as DNA: TGTGCCAGGGGCAAGAACACTGAAGCTTTCTTT.

This chain joins TRBV4-1 and TRBJ1-3, with D hard to call. The CDR3 is made up of 16 amino acids. V was shortened by 2 bases and J by 0 bases, with 11 bases between the two germline ends. Germline CDR1 MGHRA, CDR2 YSYEKL. The CDR3 loop is CASSQIRGNSGNTIYF. CDR3 in DNA: TGCGCCAGCAGCCAAATCCGGGGAAACTCTGGAAACACCATATATTTT.

This clone was found once. J is TRBJ2-5 and V is TRBV13; 7 bases are a match to TRBD1. The J segment lost 1 base and the V segment lost 5 bases, leaving 4 bases of the junction unmatched. The germline V gene has CDR1 PRHDT and CDR2 FYEKMQ (reference sequence). This CDR3 contains 14 residues. The CDR3 DNA sequence: TGTGCCAGCAGCCCGGGACAGATCCAAGAGACCCAGTACTTC. Its protein product is CASSPGQIQETQYF. The full variable domain, its missing parts supplied by reference TRBV13 and TRBJ2-5, is AAGVIQSPRHLIKEKRETATLKCYPIPRHDTVYWYQQGPGQDPQFLISFYEKMQSDKGSIPDRFSAQQFSDYHSELNMSSLELGDSALYFCASSPGQIQETQYFGPGTRLLVL.

The chain uses TRBV6-5 and TRBJ2-3; no firm D call. The CDR3 consists of 11 residues. The germline gives CDR1 MNHEY, CDR2 SVGAGI. With 1 base removed from V and 6 bases from J, the gap between germline ends came to 2 bases. The CDR3 loop reads CASSYLDTQYF. The CDR3 bases are TGTGCCAGCAGTTACTTGGATACGCAGTATTTT.

This clone was observed once. The V gene is TRBV27, the J gene TRBJ1-3, with D maybe TRBD1 (5 bases). Trimming shortened V by 5 bases and J by 9 bases, and 23 bases separated the two germline ends. The CDR3 runs 16 residues. Germline CDR1 and CDR2: MNHEY and SMNVEV (reference sequence). The CDR3 region has the DNA TGTGCCAGCAGTCATGTTCGGGACCCGCTTCCGGGCACCATATATTTT. Amino acid sequence: CASSHVRDPLPGTIYF.

The chain carries TRBV5-5 and TRBJ1-1; D gene ambiguous. Trimming took off 2 bases at V and 5 bases at J, with 4 bases between the two ends. Germline-derived CDR1 and CDR2 are SGHKS and YYEKEE (reference sequence). The CDR3 is 11 amino acids. Written as DNA, the CDR3 is TGTGCCAGCAGCTTTTCTACTGAAGCTTTCTTT. Its translation: CASSFSTEAFF.